This T cell receptor beta chain was recovered during a study of T cell responses to AZD1222 COVID-19 vaccine. The germline V gene encodes CDR1 KGHSH and CDR2 LQKENI. CDR3 length: 14 amino acids. With 4 bases clipped from V and 5 bases from J, the junction kept 6 bases outside the gene matches. The protocol was immunoSEQ multiplex PCR, while the TCRdb copy is restricted to in-frame clones and leaves out a portion. The sample shows 100,000 to 150,000 clones, roughly 88% of them seen only once. This sequence was found in an adult in good health. The sample here was peripheral blood, taken on day 0 of AZD1222 vaccination. This chain connects TRBV18 to TRBJ1-1; 8 bases map to TRBD1. The CDR3 sequence: CASSLRTGNTEAFF. In DNA, the CDR3 is TGTGCCAGCTCACTACGGACAGGGAATACTGAAGCTTTCTTT.